A selection of T cell receptor beta chains follows, all from one sample in a study of T cell repertoires in cytomegalovirus infection. TCRdb processed the reads anew with MiXCR; each CDR3 protein has one entry. The repertoire holds 150,000 to 200,000 distinct CDR3 sequences, with 28% as singletons. Sequencing input: PBMCs. The receptors shown here come from a human donor in good health (CMV status not recorded). Some clones in this sample may be carry-over from other donors' samples. The CDR3 runs from the conserved cysteine through the conserved F or W. A D gene is named only where the DNA matches it firmly. Only part of the rows carry a size: once, few, many, or a class if the clone is expanded.

clone size: few
V gene: TRBV12-3/TRBV12-4
J gene: TRBJ2-5
D gene: .
CDR3 protein: CASSILQETQYF
CDR3 DNA: TGTGCCAGCAGTATACTTCAGGAGACCCAGTACTTC

clone size: few
V gene: TRBV11-2
J gene: TRBJ1-5
D gene: TRBD1
CDR3 protein: CASSVGTGSKPQHF
CDR3 DNA: TGTGCCAGCAGCGTCGGGACAGGGAGTAAGCCCCAGCATTTT

clone size: few
V gene: TRBV2
J gene: TRBJ1-1
D gene: .
CDR3 protein: CASSAWPNTEAFF
CDR3 DNA: TGTGCCAGCAGTGCGTGGCCGAACACTGAAGCTTTCTTT

clone size: .
V gene: TRBV20-1
J gene: TRBJ1-5
D gene: .
CDR3 protein: CSAQGGDQPQHF
CDR3 DNA: TGCAGTGCCCAAGGGGGGGATCAGCCCCAGCATTTT

clone size: few
V gene: TRBV3-1
J gene: TRBJ1-2
D gene: .
CDR3 protein: CASSDALYGYTF
CDR3 DNA: TGTGCCAGCAGCGATGCCCTATATGGCTACACCTTC

clone size: .
V gene: TRBV25-1
J gene: TRBJ1-4
D gene: .
CDR3 protein: CASSDGQREKLFF
CDR3 DNA: TGTGCCAGCAGTGACGGGCAGAGGGAAAAACTGTTTTTT

clone size: few
V gene: TRBV7-6
J gene: TRBJ2-7
D gene: TRBD1
CDR3 protein: CASSSTRGTSYYEQYF
CDR3 DNA: TGTGCCAGCAGCTCGACCAGGGGGACCTCATACTACGAGCAGTACTTC

clone size: many
V gene: TRBV7-2
J gene: TRBJ2-2
D gene: TRBD2
CDR3 protein: CASSLGASGGNTGELFF
CDR3 DNA: TGTGCCAGCAGCTTAGGGGCTAGCGGGGGCAACACCGGGGAGCTGTTTTTT

clone size: .
V gene: TRBV29-1
J gene: TRBJ2-2
D gene: TRBD2
CDR3 protein: CSVRLAGGLTNTGELFF
CDR3 DNA: TGCAGCGTTCGACTAGCGGGGGGCCTTACGAACACCGGGGAGCTGTTTTTT

clone size: few
V gene: TRBV7-2
J gene: TRBJ2-7
D gene: TRBD1
CDR3 protein: CASSDRTGSYEQYF
CDR3 DNA: TGTGCCAGCAGCGACCGGACAGGGAGTTACGAGCAGTACTTC

clone size: few
V gene: TRBV7-3
J gene: TRBJ1-1
D gene: TRBD1
CDR3 protein: CASSPLTGGEAFF
CDR3 DNA: TGTGCCAGCAGCCCCTTGACAGGGGGGGAAGCTTTCTTT

clone size: many
V gene: TRBV7-2
J gene: TRBJ1-5
D gene: .
CDR3 protein: CASGQRQPQHF
CDR3 DNA: TGTGCCAGCGGACAGAGGCAGCCCCAGCATTTT

clone size: .
V gene: TRBV29-1
J gene: TRBJ2-7
D gene: .
CDR3 protein: CSGETVPQGEQYF
CDR3 DNA: TGCAGCGGAGAGACAGTTCCCCAGGGGGAGCAGTACTTC

clone size: .
V gene: TRBV5-1
J gene: TRBJ2-3
D gene: TRBD1
CDR3 protein: CASSLNTGASDTQYF
CDR3 DNA: TGCGCCAGCAGCTTAAACACAGGGGCAAGCGATACGCAGTATTTT

clone size: few
V gene: TRBV4-2
J gene: TRBJ2-1
D gene: TRBD2
CDR3 protein: CASSPPPVTSVYNEQFF
CDR3 DNA: TGTGCCAGCAGCCCCCCCCCGGTGACTAGCGTCTACAATGAGCAGTTCTTC

clone size: .
V gene: TRBV6-2/TRBV6-3
J gene: TRBJ1-1
D gene: .
CDR3 protein: CASSGYPTNTEAFF
CDR3 DNA: TGTGCCAGCAGTGGGTACCCTACGAACACTGAAGCTTTCTTT

clone size: many
V gene: TRBV4-1
J gene: TRBJ1-2
D gene: .
CDR3 protein: CASSQGVGGYTF
CDR3 DNA: TGCGCCAGCAGCCAAGGGGTTGGTGGCTACACCTTC

clone size: .
V gene: TRBV11-2
J gene: TRBJ2-1
D gene: .
CDR3 protein: CASSLGPRGTNEQFF
CDR3 DNA: TGTGCCAGCAGCTTAGGGCCCAGGGGCACCAATGAGCAGTTCTTC

clone size: once
V gene: TRBV25-1
J gene: TRBJ1-6
D gene: .
CDR3 protein: CASSGVGGAPLHF
CDR3 DNA: TGTGCCAGCTCGGGGGTCGGAGGGGCACCCCTCCACTTT

clone size: few
V gene: TRBV6-2/TRBV6-3
J gene: TRBJ2-7
D gene: .
CDR3 protein: CASSPLEGNYEQYF
CDR3 DNA: TGTGCCAGCAGTCCCCTGGAGGGGAACTACGAGCAGTACTTC

clone size: .
V gene: TRBV7-2
J gene: TRBJ1-3
D gene: .
CDR3 protein: CASRGARSGNTIYF
CDR3 DNA: TGTGCCAGTCGCGGGGCGCGGTCTGGAAACACCATATATTTT

clone size: few
V gene: TRBV20-1
J gene: TRBJ1-2
D gene: .
CDR3 protein: CSARDLKGPYGYTF
CDR3 DNA: TGCAGTGCTAGAGATCTCAAGGGGCCCTATGGCTACACCTTC

clone size: .
V gene: TRBV5-6
J gene: TRBJ1-6
D gene: .
CDR3 protein: CASSFRPGIGSPLHF
CDR3 DNA: TGTGCCAGCAGCTTCCGTCCGGGCATCGGTTCGCCCCTCCACTTT

clone size: .
V gene: TRBV5-1
J gene: TRBJ1-4
D gene: .
CDR3 protein: CASSFFPPGSTNEKLFF
CDR3 DNA: TGCGCCAGCAGCTTTTTCCCCCCTGGGTCAACTAATGAAAAACTGTTTTTT

clone size: few
V gene: TRBV20-1
J gene: TRBJ1-1
D gene: .
CDR3 protein: CSAPLHMDTEAFF
CDR3 DNA: TGCAGTGCTCCTCTCCACATGGACACTGAAGCTTTCTTT

clone size: few
V gene: TRBV7-9
J gene: TRBJ2-7
D gene: .
CDR3 protein: CASSLDGIKQYF
CDR3 DNA: TGTGCCAGCAGCTTAGACGGTATAAAGCAGTACTTC

clone size: .
V gene: TRBV2
J gene: TRBJ1-1
D gene: .
CDR3 protein: CASSEEVFEAFF
CDR3 DNA: TGTGCCAGCAGTGAAGAAGTGTTTGAAGCTTTCTTT

clone size: .
V gene: TRBV7-2
J gene: TRBJ2-1
D gene: TRBD2
CDR3 protein: CASSLRTSGGKNNEQFF
CDR3 DNA: TGTGCCAGCAGCCTCCGGACTAGCGGGGGAAAAAACAATGAGCAGTTCTTC

clone size: few
V gene: TRBV24-1
J gene: TRBJ2-2
D gene: .
CDR3 protein: CATGQANTGELFF
CDR3 DNA: TGTGCCACGGGACAAGCGAACACCGGGGAGCTGTTTTTT

clone size: few
V gene: TRBV7-9
J gene: TRBJ1-6
D gene: .
CDR3 protein: CASSFENRPLHF
CDR3 DNA: TGTGCCAGCAGCTTCGAGAATAGACCCCTCCACTTT

clone size: few
V gene: TRBV11-1
J gene: TRBJ1-2
D gene: .
CDR3 protein: CASSSPVGYGYTF
CDR3 DNA: TGTGCCAGCAGCTCGCCGGTCGGGTATGGCTACACCTTC

clone size: few
V gene: TRBV12-3/TRBV12-4
J gene: TRBJ1-6
D gene: TRBD1
CDR3 protein: CASSLADRDRGTSYNSPLHF
CDR3 DNA: TGTGCCAGCAGTCTAGCCGACCGGGACAGGGGAACGTCCTATAATTCACCCCTCCACTTT

clone size: .
V gene: TRBV30
J gene: TRBJ2-7
D gene: .
CDR3 protein: CAWSMAYEQYF
CDR3 DNA: TGTGCCTGGAGTATGGCGTACGAGCAGTACTTC

clone size: .
V gene: TRBV3-1
J gene: TRBJ2-1
D gene: .
CDR3 protein: CASSRTDYANEQFF
CDR3 DNA: TGTGCCAGCAGCCGGACTGACTACGCCAATGAGCAGTTCTTC

clone size: .
V gene: TRBV6-2/TRBV6-3
J gene: TRBJ1-6
D gene: .
CDR3 protein: CASSSWGLDSPLHF
CDR3 DNA: TGTGCCAGCAGTTCTTGGGGTTTGGATTCACCCCTCCACTTT